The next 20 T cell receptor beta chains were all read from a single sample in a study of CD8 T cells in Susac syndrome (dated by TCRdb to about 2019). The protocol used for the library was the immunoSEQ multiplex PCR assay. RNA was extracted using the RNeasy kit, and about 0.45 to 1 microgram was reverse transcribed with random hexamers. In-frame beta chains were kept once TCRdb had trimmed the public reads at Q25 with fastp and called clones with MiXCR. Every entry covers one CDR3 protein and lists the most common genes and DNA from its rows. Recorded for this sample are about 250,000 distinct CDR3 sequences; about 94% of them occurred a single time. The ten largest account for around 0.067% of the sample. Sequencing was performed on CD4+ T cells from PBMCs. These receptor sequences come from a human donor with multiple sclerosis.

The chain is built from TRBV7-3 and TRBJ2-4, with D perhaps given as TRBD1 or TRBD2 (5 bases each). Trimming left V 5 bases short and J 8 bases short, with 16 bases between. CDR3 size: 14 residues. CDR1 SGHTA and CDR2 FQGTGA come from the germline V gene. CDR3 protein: CASSQGPSEDIQYF. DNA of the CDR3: TGTGCCAGCAGCCAGGGACCTTCTGAGGACATTCAGTACTTC.

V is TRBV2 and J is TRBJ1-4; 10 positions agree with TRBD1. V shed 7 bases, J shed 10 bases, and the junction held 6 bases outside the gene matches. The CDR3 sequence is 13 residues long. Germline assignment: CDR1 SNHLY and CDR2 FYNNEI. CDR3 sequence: CASTGQGPGKLFF. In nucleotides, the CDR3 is TGTGCCAGCACGGGACAGGGGCCGGGAAAACTGTTTTTT.

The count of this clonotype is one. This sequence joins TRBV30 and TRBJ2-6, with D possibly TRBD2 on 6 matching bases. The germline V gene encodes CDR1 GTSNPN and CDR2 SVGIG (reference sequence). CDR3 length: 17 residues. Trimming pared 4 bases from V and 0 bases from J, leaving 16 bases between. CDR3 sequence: CAWKRASGFSGANVLTF. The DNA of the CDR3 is TGTGCCTGGAAACGGGCGAGCGGGTTCTCTGGGGCCAACGTCCTGACTTTC.

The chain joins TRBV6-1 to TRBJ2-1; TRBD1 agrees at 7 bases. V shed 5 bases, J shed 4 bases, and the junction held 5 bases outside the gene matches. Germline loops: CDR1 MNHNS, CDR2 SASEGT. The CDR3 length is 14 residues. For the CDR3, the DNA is TGTGCCAGCAGTCCGGGACAGAGTTACAATGAGCAGTTCTTC. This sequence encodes CASSPGQSYNEQFF.

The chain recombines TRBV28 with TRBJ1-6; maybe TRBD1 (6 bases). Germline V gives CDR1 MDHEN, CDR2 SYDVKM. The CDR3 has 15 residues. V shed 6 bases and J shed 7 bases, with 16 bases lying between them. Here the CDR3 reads CASSYNGTPNSPLHF. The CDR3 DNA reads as TGTGCCAGCAGCTATAACGGGACACCCAATTCACCCCTCCACTTT.

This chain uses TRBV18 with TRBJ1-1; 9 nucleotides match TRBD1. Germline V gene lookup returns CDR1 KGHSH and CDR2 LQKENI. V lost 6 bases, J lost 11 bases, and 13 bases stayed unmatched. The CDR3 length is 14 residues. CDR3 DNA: TGTGCCAGCTCCCAAAGTCGGGTACAGGGGGCGGCTTTCTTT. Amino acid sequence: CASSQSRVQGAAFF.

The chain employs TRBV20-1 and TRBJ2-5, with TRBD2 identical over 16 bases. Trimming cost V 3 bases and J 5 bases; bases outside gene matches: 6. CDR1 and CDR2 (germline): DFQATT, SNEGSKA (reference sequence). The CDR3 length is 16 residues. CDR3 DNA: TGCAGTGCTAGCCTGGGGACTAGCGGGGGGGAGGAGACCCAGTACTTC. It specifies CSASLGTSGGEETQYF.

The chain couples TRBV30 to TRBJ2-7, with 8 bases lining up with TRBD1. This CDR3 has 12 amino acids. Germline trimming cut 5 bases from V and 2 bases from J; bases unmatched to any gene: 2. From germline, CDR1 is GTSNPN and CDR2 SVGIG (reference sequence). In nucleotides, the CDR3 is TGTGCCTGGCGGGGACAGGCCTACGAGCAGTACTTC. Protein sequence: CAWRGQAYEQYF.

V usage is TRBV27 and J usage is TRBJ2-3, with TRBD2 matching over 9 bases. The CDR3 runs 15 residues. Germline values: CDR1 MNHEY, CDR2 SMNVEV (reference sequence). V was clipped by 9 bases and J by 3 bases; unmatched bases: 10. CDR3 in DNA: TGTGCCAGTGGTGCGACTAGCGGCCCGACAGATACGCAGTATTTT. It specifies CASGATSGPTDTQYF.

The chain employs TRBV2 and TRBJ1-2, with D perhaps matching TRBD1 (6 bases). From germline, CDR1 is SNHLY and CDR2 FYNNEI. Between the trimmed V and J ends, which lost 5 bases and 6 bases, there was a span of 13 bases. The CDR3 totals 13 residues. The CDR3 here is CASSSDGGDGYTF. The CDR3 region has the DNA TGTGCCAGCAGTTCGGACGGGGGCGATGGCTACACCTTC.

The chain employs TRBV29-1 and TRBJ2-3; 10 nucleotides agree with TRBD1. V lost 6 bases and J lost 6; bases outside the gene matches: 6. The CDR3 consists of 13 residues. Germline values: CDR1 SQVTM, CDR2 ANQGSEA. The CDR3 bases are TGCAGCGTAAGACAGGGGGCGAAGGATACGCAGTATTTT. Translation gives CSVRQGAKDTQYF.

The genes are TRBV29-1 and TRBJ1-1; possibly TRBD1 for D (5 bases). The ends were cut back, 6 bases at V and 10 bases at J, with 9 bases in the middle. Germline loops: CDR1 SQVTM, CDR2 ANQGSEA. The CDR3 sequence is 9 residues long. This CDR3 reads CSVGESAFF. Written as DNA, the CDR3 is TGCAGCGTGGGGGAATCAGCTTTCTTT.

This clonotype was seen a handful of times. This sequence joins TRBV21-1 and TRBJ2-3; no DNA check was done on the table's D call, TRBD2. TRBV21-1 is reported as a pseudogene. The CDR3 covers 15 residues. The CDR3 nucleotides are TGTGCCAGCAGCGTCACTAGCGGGAATACAGATACGCAGTATTTT. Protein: CASSVTSGNTDTQYF.

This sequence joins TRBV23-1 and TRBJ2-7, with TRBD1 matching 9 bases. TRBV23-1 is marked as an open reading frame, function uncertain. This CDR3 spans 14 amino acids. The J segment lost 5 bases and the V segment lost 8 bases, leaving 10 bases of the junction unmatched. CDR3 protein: CASLLGDRAHEQYV. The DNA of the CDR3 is TGCGCCAGCCTGTTAGGGGACAGGGCTCACGAGCAGTACGTC.

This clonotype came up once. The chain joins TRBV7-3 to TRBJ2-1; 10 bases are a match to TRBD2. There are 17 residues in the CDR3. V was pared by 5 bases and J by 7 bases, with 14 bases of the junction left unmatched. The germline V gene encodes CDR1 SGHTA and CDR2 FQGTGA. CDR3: CASSLLGLAGVPNEQFF. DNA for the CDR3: TGTGCCAGCAGCCTCCTTGGGCTAGCGGGGGTCCCGAATGAGCAGTTCTTC.

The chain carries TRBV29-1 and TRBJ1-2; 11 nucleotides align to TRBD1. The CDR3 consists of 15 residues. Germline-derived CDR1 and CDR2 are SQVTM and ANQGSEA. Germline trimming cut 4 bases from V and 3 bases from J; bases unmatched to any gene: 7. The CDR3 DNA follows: TGCAGCGTTGGAGGACAGGGGGCGAGGGACTATGGCTACACCTTC. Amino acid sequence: CSVGGQGARDYGYTF.

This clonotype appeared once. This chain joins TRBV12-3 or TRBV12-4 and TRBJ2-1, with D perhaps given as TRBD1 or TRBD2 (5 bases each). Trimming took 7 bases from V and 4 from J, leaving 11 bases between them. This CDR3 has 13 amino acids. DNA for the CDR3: TGTGCCAGCACCCGGGACGTTTACAATGAGCAGTTCTTC. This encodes CASTRDVYNEQFF.

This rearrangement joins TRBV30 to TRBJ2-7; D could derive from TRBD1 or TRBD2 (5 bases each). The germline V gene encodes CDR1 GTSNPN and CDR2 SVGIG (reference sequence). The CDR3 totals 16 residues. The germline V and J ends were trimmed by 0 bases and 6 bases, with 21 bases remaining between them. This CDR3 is CAWSVVDWDAYSEQYV. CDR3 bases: TGTGCCTGGAGTGTAGTAGACTGGGACGCTTATTCCGAGCAGTACGTC.

CDR3 sequence: CASSQSLAGVVEQFF. The CDR3 DNA sequence: TGTGCCAGCAGCCAAAGTCTAGCGGGAGTTGTTGAGCAGTTCTTC. V usage is TRBV14 and J usage is TRBJ2-1; TRBD2 matches 10 bases. The germline gives CDR1 SGHDN, CDR2 FVKESK. V lost 2 bases and J lost 9; bases outside the gene matches: 7. The CDR3 consists of 15 residues.

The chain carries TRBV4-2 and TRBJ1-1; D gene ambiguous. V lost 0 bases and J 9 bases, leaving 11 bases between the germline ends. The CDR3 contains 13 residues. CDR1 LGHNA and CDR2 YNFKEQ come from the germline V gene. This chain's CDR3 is CASSQDLYEKAFF. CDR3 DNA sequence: TGTGCCAGCAGCCAAGATCTTTACGAGAAAGCTTTCTTT.